This T cell receptor beta chain came from a study of patients with pleural tuberculosis. The V end lost 5 bases, the J end lost 3 bases, and 10 bases lay between the germline ends. The CDR3 is 13 amino acids. Germline lookup yields CDR1 SEHNR and CDR2 FQNEAQ (reference sequence). This clonotype was observed at least ten times. A single record per CDR3 protein comes from TCRdb applying MiXCR to the reads. The table has tens of thousands of distinct CDR3 sequences, over 15% seen once; the top ten hold around 3.2%. This receptor was taken from a human donor with pleural tuberculosis. The chain links TRBV7-9 to TRBJ1-2, with D unclear. The sequencing input was peripheral blood. The CDR3 region is CASSPSVDYGYTF. For the CDR3, the DNA is TGTGCCAGCAGCCCCTCGGTGGACTATGGCTACACCTTC.